The 27 T cell receptor beta chains presented below share a single source sample, sequenced in a study of response to subunit inactivated influenza vaccine. TCRdb re-analysed the RT-PCR reads in MiXCR, keeping a single row per CDR3 protein. The table has about 570,000 distinct CDR3 sequences, about 10% seen once. The sequencing here drew on PBMCs from blood, taken on the day of vaccination. These receptors all stem from a man between 50 and 59 years old who received an inactivated influenza vaccine.

This clonotype was detected ten times or more. The chain joins TRBV6-5 to TRBJ2-3; 9 positions match TRBD1. The V segment lost 1 base and the J segment 5 bases; nucleotides outside the gene matches: 10. In germline, CDR1 is MNHEY, CDR2 SVGAGI. The CDR3 is 17 amino acids. The CDR3, as DNA: TGTGCCAGCAGTTACTTATCCGGGACAGGGCTAAGAGATACGCAGTATTTT. Protein: CASSYLSGTGLRDTQYF.

The gene calls are TRBV14 and TRBJ2-5, with D hard to call. The V end was cut by 5 bases, the J end by 0 bases, with 4 bases between. CDR1 is SGHDN and CDR2 is FVKESK in the germline V gene. This CDR3 has 12 residues. Here the CDR3 DNA reads TGTGCCAGCAGCGAGTACCAAGAGACCCAGTACTTC. Translated: CASSEYQETQYF.

Many counts were recorded for this clonotype. The chain employs TRBV7-2 and TRBJ2-1; unclear D gene. The CDR3 is 13 residues long. Germline assignment: CDR1 SGHTA and CDR2 FQGNSA. Trimming removed 3 bases at V and 3 bases at J, with 6 bases between. For the CDR3, the DNA is TGTGCCAGCAGCTTCACTATCTACAATGAGCAGTTCTTC. Translated: CASSFTIYNEQFF.

This clonotype has a handful of counts. This chain links TRBV5-1 with TRBJ2-7, with 10 bases that match TRBD1. This CDR3 region has 15 residues. The germline CDR1 and CDR2 sequences are SGHRS and YFSETQ. J was trimmed by 3 bases and V by 0 bases; bases with no gene match: 3. The CDR3 nucleotides are TGCGCCAGCAGCTTGGAGACAGGGGGCGGCTACGAGCAGTACTTC. Its protein is CASSLETGGGYEQYF.

This clonotype was detected only a few times. This chain links TRBV9 with TRBJ2-1; 10 bases map to TRBD2. V shed 1 base and J 3 bases; nucleotides not matched to a gene: 1. Germline CDR1 SGDLS, CDR2 YYNGEE. The CDR3 runs to 15 residues. CDR3 nucleotides: TGTGCCAGCAGCGTAACTAGCGGGGACTACAATGAGCAGTTCTTC. It translates to CASSVTSGDYNEQFF. The full variable domain, its missing parts supplied by reference TRBV9 and TRBJ2-1, is DSGVTQTPKHLITATGQRVTLRCSPRSGDLSVYWYQQSLDQGLQFLIQYYNGEERAKGNILERFSAQQFPDLHSELNLSSLELGDSALYFCASSVTSGDYNEQFFGPGTRLTVL.

In this sample, this clonotype turned up a few times. The chain is built from TRBV7-2 and TRBJ2-3; D may be TRBD2 (5 bases). Trimming shortened V by 1 base and J by 4 bases, and 12 bases separated the two germline ends. The V gene's germline CDR1 is SGHTA and CDR2 FQGNSA. This CDR3 spans 15 amino acids. CDR3: CASSLGSDLADTQYF. CDR3 in DNA: TGTGCCAGCAGCTTAGGTAGCGACCTGGCAGATACGCAGTATTTT.

This clonotype was seen more than once but under ten times. This chain joins TRBV6-1 and TRBJ1-4, with 8 nucleotides matching TRBD1. The germline V gene encodes CDR1 MNHNS and CDR2 SASEGT. J gave up 5 bases and V 10 bases, and 6 bases lay outside the gene matches. CDR3 length: 13 amino acids. The CDR3 bases are TGTGCCACCTCGGACAGGGTGAATGAAAAACTGTTTTTT. Translation gives CATSDRVNEKLFF.

This clonotype came up a few times. V gene TRBV5-6 combines with J gene TRBJ2-1; 9 bases align to TRBD2. Germline V lookup: CDR1 SGHDT, CDR2 YYEEEE. V trimming: 3 bases; J trimming: 2 bases; junction bases outside the gene matches: 6. This CDR3 region has 16 residues. For the CDR3, the DNA is TGTGCCAGCAGCTGGGGACTAGCTCCTACCTACAATGAGCAGTTCTTC. This sequence encodes CASSWGLAPTYNEQFF.

This chain uses TRBV5-1 with TRBJ2-2; D is ambiguous. Germline V gene lookup returns CDR1 SGHRS and CDR2 YFSETQ. Trimming shortened V by 4 bases and J by 4 bases, and 8 bases separated the two germline ends. The length of the CDR3 is 13 residues. The CDR3 DNA reads as TGCGCCAGCAGCATCGGACCCACCGGGGAGCTGTTTTTT. Residues: CASSIGPTGELFF.

This clonotype was found a few times. This rearrangement joins TRBV3-1 to TRBJ2-1, with 8 bases fitting TRBD1. Unmatched junction bases numbered 7, after V lost 4 bases and J lost 5 bases. In germline, CDR1 is LGHDT, CDR2 YNNKEL (reference sequence). CDR3 length: 15 amino acids. The CDR3 DNA sequence: TGTGCCAGCAGCCGGGGACAGGTAGTCAACAATGAGCAGTTCTTC. Its translation is CASSRGQVVNNEQFF.

There are many counts of this clonotype. V usage is TRBV5-1 and J usage is TRBJ2-1; perhaps D is TRBD1 or TRBD2 (5 bases each). Germline CDR1 SGHRS, CDR2 YFSETQ. Deletions cut 3 bases from V and 2 bases from J, with 12 bases between. The CDR3 sequence is 15 residues long. CDR3 nucleotides: TGCGCCAGCAGCTCCGGGACCCCCCCCTACAATGAGCAGTTCTTC. It encodes CASSSGTPPYNEQFF.

This clonotype has at least ten counts. The chain has TRBV6-1 and TRBJ2-1, with 8 nucleotides matching TRBD2. The CDR3 consists of 15 residues. The junction had 11 bases not matched to a gene; V was cut back by 6 bases and J by 7 bases. Per the germline V gene, CDR1 is MNHNS and CDR2 is SASEGT. The CDR3 DNA reads TGTGCCAGCAGCCTGGGGGGACTAGAGAAAAATGAGCAGTTCTTC. Translated, it gives CASSLGGLEKNEQFF.

On this clonotype: A much larger clonotype is one base distant, so this may be a read error. The genes are TRBV7-9 and TRBJ2-4; maybe TRBD2 (5 bases). In germline, CDR1 is SEHNR, CDR2 FQNEAQ (reference sequence). CDR3 length: 16 residues. Between the trimmed V and J ends, which lost 1 base and 0 bases, there was a span of 10 bases. In DNA form, the CDR3 reads TGTGCCAGCAGCTTAGTGGGGAGCCTAGCCAAAAACATTCAGTACTTC. Protein: CASSLVGSLAKNIQYF.

This clonotype has ten or more counts. V is TRBV12-3 or TRBV12-4 and J is TRBJ2-3; no firm D call. The CDR3 has 15 residues. The V gene lost 5 bases and the J gene lost 0 bases, with 12 bases spanning the gap. The CDR3, as DNA: TGTGCCAGCAGTCCCACTACCCAGAGCACAGATACGCAGTATTTT. It is translated as CASSPTTQSTDTQYF.

This clonotype was recorded at least ten times. The chain combines TRBV29-1 with TRBJ2-3; D not certain. Germline-derived CDR1 and CDR2 are SQVTM and ANQGSEA. V dropped 6 bases and J dropped 1 base, with 8 bases sitting between them. This CDR3 region has 12 residues. CDR3 DNA: TGCAGCGTGTTGGACGGCACAGATACGCAGTATTTT. Translating it yields CSVLDGTDTQYF.

This chain joins TRBV5-1 and TRBJ1-1, with TRBD1 matching 7 bases. From germline, CDR1 is SGHRS and CDR2 YFSETQ. The V segment lost 3 bases and the J segment 4 bases; nucleotides outside the gene matches: 6. The CDR3 is made up of 14 amino acids. This CDR3 is CASSSRQGSTEAFF. The DNA for the CDR3 is TGCGCCAGCAGCTCTCGACAGGGAAGCACTGAAGCTTTCTTT.

J is TRBJ2-6 and V is TRBV7-9, with TRBD2 matching over 12 bases. Trimming took 8 bases from V and 2 from J; bases not matched to a gene: 7. There are 17 residues in the CDR3. Germline CDR1 SEHNR, CDR2 FQNEAQ (reference sequence). This CDR3 is CASLRGLAGPGANVLTF. The CDR3 DNA follows: TGTGCCAGCTTGAGAGGACTAGCGGGACCTGGGGCCAACGTCCTGACTTTC.

This clonotype showed up just a few times. The rearrangement links TRBV27 to TRBJ2-7; D might be TRBD2 (5 bases). V was clipped by 5 bases and J by 0 bases, with 14 bases between them. The germline gives CDR1 MNHEY, CDR2 SMNVEV (reference sequence). The CDR3 length is 15 residues. CDR3 sequence: CASSLTLGSSYEQYF. The CDR3 bases are TGTGCCAGCAGTCTAACCCTTGGGAGCTCCTACGAGCAGTACTTC.

This clonotype came up a few times. The J gene is TRBJ2-6, the V gene TRBV19, with D unclear. V was trimmed by 6 bases and J by 1 base, leaving 4 bases between them. The CDR3 length is 13 residues. Germline lookup yields CDR1 LNHDA and CDR2 SQIVND (reference sequence). The CDR3 sequence: CASRQSGANVLTF. CDR3 sequence (DNA): TGTGCCAGTAGACAGTCTGGGGCCAACGTCCTGACTTTC.

J is TRBJ2-7 and V is TRBV15; 9 bases line up with TRBD1. Germline V gives CDR1 LNHNV, CDR2 YYDKDF (reference sequence). The CDR3 is 15 residues long. J was trimmed by 0 bases and V by 5 bases; bases with no gene match: 5. The DNA for the CDR3 is TGTGCCACCAGCTCCGGGACAGGGAGCTCCTACGAGCAGTACTTC. This encodes CATSSGTGSSYEQYF.

The sample holds a few counts of this clonotype. The chain links TRBV20-1 to TRBJ2-1, with TRBD2 identical over 14 bases. The V and J ends lost 5 bases and 8 bases, in that order; junction bases with no gene match: 5. The CDR3 consists of 14 residues. Germline V gene lookup returns CDR1 DFQATT and CDR2 SNEGSKA (reference sequence). The CDR3 DNA reads as TGCAGTGCTCCGGGACTAGCGGGGGATCATGAGCAGTTCTTC. Amino acid sequence: CSAPGLAGDHEQFF.

Only a few counts were recorded for this clonotype. The chain couples TRBV20-1 to TRBJ2-1, with 9 bases aligning to TRBD2. J gave up 9 bases and V 4 bases, and 7 bases lay outside the gene matches. The CDR3 length is 13 residues. Germline-derived CDR1 and CDR2 are DFQATT and SNEGSKA (reference sequence). CDR3 DNA sequence: TGCAGTGCTAAAAGACGACTAGCGGTTGAGCAGTTCTTC. This sequence encodes CSAKRRLAVEQFF.

This clonotype was observed a few times. The chain carries TRBV5-1 and TRBJ2-7; perhaps TRBD2 as D (5 bases). The CDR3 has 15 amino acids. V lost 0 bases to trimming and J lost 2 bases, with 12 bases between them. The germline V gene encodes CDR1 SGHRS and CDR2 YFSETQ. DNA of the CDR3: TGCGCCAGCAGCTTGGCCACAGAGACTACCTACGAGCAGTACTTC. As protein: CASSLATETTYEQYF.

This clonotype was observed a handful of times. The chain joins TRBV6-2 or TRBV6-3 to TRBJ1-5; perhaps TRBD1 as D (6 bases). CDR1 MNHEY and CDR2 SVGEGT come from the germline V gene. The CDR3 is 16 amino acids. V gave up 9 bases and J gave up 0 bases, with 18 bases separating them. The chain's CDR3 is CASRQDGINSNQPQHF. Here the CDR3 DNA reads TGTGCCAGTCGACAGGACGGGATAAATAGCAATCAGCCCCAGCATTTT.

This clonotype appeared many times. The chain combines TRBV7-3 with TRBJ1-1; D is unclear. The CDR3 is 13 residues long. The germline gives CDR1 SGHTA, CDR2 FQGTGA. V was shortened by 5 bases and J by 1 base, with 8 bases between the two germline ends. CDR3 sequence reads: CASSVDWNTEAFF. The CDR3, as DNA: TGTGCCAGCAGCGTAGACTGGAACACTGAAGCTTTCTTT.

The chain links TRBV24-1 to TRBJ2-5, with D uncertain. V lost 9 bases and J lost 5, with 9 bases in between. Germline values: CDR1 KGHDR, CDR2 SFDVKD. This CDR3 has 11 residues. CDR3 region: CATSWAETQYF. CDR3 nucleotide sequence: TGTGCCACCTCCTGGGCCGAGACCCAGTACTTC.

This clonotype was counted only a few times. This rearrangement joins TRBV30 to TRBJ1-4; D call uncertain. The ends were cut back, 4 bases at V and 3 bases at J, with 12 bases in the middle. The CDR3 sequence is 14 residues long. Germline CDR1 GTSNPN, CDR2 SVGIG (reference sequence). Here the CDR3 DNA reads TGTGCCTGGAACCAAGTTTCGGCTAATGAAAAACTGTTTTTT. This translates into CAWNQVSANEKLFF.